Following are 12 T cell receptor beta chains from one sample sequenced in a study of cytomegalovirus exposure and HLA in healthy donors. The protocol was immunoSEQ multiplex PCR, while the TCRdb copy is restricted to in-frame clones and leaves out a portion. The sample holds tens of thousands of clones, just over 95% seen once. The sequenced sample consisted of PBMCs. The receptors originated from a woman in her late teens or twenties in good health and CMV-seropositive.

The chain carries TRBV28 and TRBJ1-5, with 11 bases lining up with TRBD1. CDR3 length: 16 residues. V gave up 6 bases and J gave up 2 bases; unmatched junction bases: 6. Germline lookup yields CDR1 MDHEN and CDR2 SYDVKM. Here the CDR3 reads CASRPPGQGGNQPQHF. In DNA form, the CDR3 reads TGTGCCAGCAGGCCCCCGGGACAGGGGGGCAATCAGCCCCAGCATTTT.

This chain connects TRBV2 to TRBJ2-3; no clear D gene. The CDR3 covers 13 residues. V lost 4 bases and J lost 0, with 5 bases in between. Germline V CDR1 and CDR2: SNHLY, FYNNEI. CDR3 DNA: TGTGCCAGCAGTGCTACTAGCACAGATACGCAGTATTTT. This translates into CASSATSTDTQYF.

The chain combines TRBV2 with TRBJ2-4; D might be TRBD2 (5 bases). With 3 bases removed from V and 1 base from J, the gap between germline ends came to 10 bases. From germline, CDR1 is SNHLY and CDR2 FYNNEI. The CDR3 is made up of 15 amino acids. The CDR3 region is CASSDGSGAKNIQYF. The CDR3 DNA reads as TGTGCCAGCAGTGATGGGTCGGGGGCCAAAAACATTCAGTACTTC.

As to this clone: A read error may account for a junction end that differs from germline. The chain recombines TRBV29-1 with TRBJ2-7; D remains ambiguous. Germline V gene sequence: CDR1 SQVTM, CDR2 ANQGSEA. The CDR3 is 12 residues long. CDR3 nucleotide sequence: TGCAGCGTAGAAGATAACAGCTACGAGCAGTACTTC. Translation gives CSVEDNSYEQYF.

The chain couples TRBV9 to TRBJ2-2; possible D gene TRBD2, 5 bases. CDR1 is SGDLS, CDR2 YYNGEE, per germline. CDR3 length: 13 amino acids. The V end lost 0 bases, the J end lost 6 bases, and 6 bases lay between the germline ends. This chain's CDR3 is CASSVAGSGELFF. CDR3 sequence (DNA): TGTGCCAGCAGCGTAGCGGGGTCCGGGGAGCTGTTTTTT.

The chain links TRBV7-9 to TRBJ2-2, with D unclear. Germline CDR1 is SEHNR and CDR2 is FQNEAQ (reference sequence). Trimming took off 4 bases at V and 2 bases at J, with 14 bases between the two ends. The CDR3 contains 16 residues. CDR3 DNA: TGTGCCAGCAGCTGGCCCCCTTCTAGTAACACCGGGGAGCTGTTTTTT. It yields the protein CASSWPPSSNTGELFF.

J is TRBJ2-3 and V is TRBV28, with D maybe TRBD2 (5 bases). V lost 6 bases to trimming and J lost 3 bases, with 19 bases between them. The length of the CDR3 is 16 residues. CDR1 and CDR2 from the germline V gene are MDHEN and SYDVKM. The DNA of the CDR3 is TGTGCCAGCAGCTACACTAGGGTGGGTGTTACAGATACGCAGTATTTT. Protein: CASSYTRVGVTDTQYF. The full variable domain, rest sourced from reference TRBV28 and TRBJ2-3, is DVKVTQSSRYLVKRTGEKVFLECVQDMDHENMFWYRQDPGLGLRLIYFSYDVKMKEKGDIPEGYSVSREKKERFSLILESASTNQTSMYLCASSYTRVGVTDTQYFGPGTRLTVL.

V usage is TRBV30 and J usage is TRBJ2-3; 8 bases align to TRBD1. With 2 bases clipped from V and 2 bases from J, the junction kept 6 bases outside the gene matches. The CDR3 runs 15 residues. The germline V gene has CDR1 GTSNPN and CDR2 SVGIG (reference sequence). This CDR3 is CAWSLRTGLTDTQYF. For the CDR3, the DNA is TGTGCCTGGAGTCTTAGGACAGGGCTCACAGATACGCAGTATTTT.

V gene TRBV6-6 combines with J gene TRBJ1-1; D unresolved. Germline CDR1 MNHNY, CDR2 SVGAGI (reference sequence). CDR3 length equals 16 residues. Between the trimmed V and J ends, which lost 6 bases and 0 bases, there was a span of 17 bases. The CDR3 loop is CASSRTRELMNTEAFF. The CDR3, as DNA: TGTGCCAGCAGCCGCACCCGAGAGTTGATGAACACTGAAGCTTTCTTT.

The V gene is TRBV7-3, the J gene TRBJ2-5, with 7 bases that match TRBD1. The CDR3 is made up of 14 amino acids. With V trimmed by 5 bases and J by 5 bases, 8 bases remained unmatched. The germline gives CDR1 SGHTA, CDR2 FQGTGA. For the CDR3, the DNA is TGTGCCAGCAGCCTGAAGGGGGCTGGGGAGACCCAGTACTTC. It is translated as CASSLKGAGETQYF.

V usage is TRBV28 and J usage is TRBJ1-4; no clear D gene. The CDR3 totals 14 residues. Germline V gene data show CDR1 as MDHEN and CDR2 as SYDVKM. V was pared by 5 bases and J by 0 bases, with 7 bases between. CDR3: CASSQHTTNEKLFF. CDR3 nucleotide sequence: TGTGCCAGCAGTCAACATACAACTAATGAAAAACTGTTTTTT.

This CDR3 is CASSPDRSQIAEQYF. In nucleotides, the CDR3 is TGTGCCAGCTCACCCGACAGGAGTCAAATCGCCGAGCAGTACTTC. The chain carries TRBV18 and TRBJ2-7; D perhaps matches TRBD1 (6 bases). The length of the CDR3 is 15 residues. Germline V gene lookup returns CDR1 KGHSH and CDR2 LQKENI. V was shortened by 3 bases and J by 6 bases, with 18 bases between the two germline ends.